This TCR beta chain is drawn from a study of T cell changes during pregnancy in multiple sclerosis. Using immunoSEQ multiplex PCR, the repertoire was profiled, and TCRdb retains in-frame clones only, with some absent. There are tens of thousands of clones in the sample; about 91% occur only once, and about 0.51% lies in the top ten. V dropped 5 bases and J dropped 7; count of bases not matched to a gene: 9. Germline CDR1 reads SGDLS; CDR2 reads YYNGEE. CDR3 size: 14 residues. This sample comprised CD4+ T cells from peripheral blood mononuclear cells, obtained in the second trimester of pregnancy. This clonotype was obtained from a female donor in good health, enrolled as a control in a pregnancy study. The J gene is TRBJ1-5, the V gene TRBV9, with TRBD1 identical over 7 bases. CDR3 DNA sequence: TGTGCCAGCAGTCCTACCAGGGGGAACCAGCCCCAGCATTTT. This gives the protein CASSPTRGNQPQHF.